This T cell receptor (beta chain) was recovered during a study of T-cell reconstitution after alpha-beta-depleted transplantation in children. Study findings and constraints: There were some patients whose high TCRbeta diversity at day 60 came from surviving recipient T cells and thymic progenitors. Reportedly, alpha-beta T cells present about two months post-transplant originated from several hundred expanded clones of graft origin. One year after transplant, T-cell counts and diversity came mostly from newly produced T cells.

This CDR3 is 12 amino acids long. Germline V CDR1 and CDR2: SGHTA, FQGNSA. The V segment lost 5 bases and the J segment 4 bases; nucleotides outside the gene matches: 1. This clonotype was seen repeatedly, ten times or more. As yet, its antigen is unknown. The TCRbeta library incorporated unique molecular identifiers. MiXCR, applied by TCRdb to the PCR reads, yields one record per CDR3 protein. The sample consists of approximately 290,000 distinct CDR3 sequences, around 10% of them appearing once. This chain connects TRBV7-2 to TRBJ2-5, with 7 bases lining up with TRBD2. The receptor was isolated from a male patient under 10 years old who had a stem cell transplant for chronic granulomatous disease, so the T cells may come from the graft donor. Sequencing was performed on peripheral blood, taken 180 days after TCRalphabeta/CD19-depleted stem cell transplant. The CDR3 bases are TGTGCCAGCAGCGGCGGGGGAGAGACCCAGTACTTC. Translation gives CASSGGGETQYF.